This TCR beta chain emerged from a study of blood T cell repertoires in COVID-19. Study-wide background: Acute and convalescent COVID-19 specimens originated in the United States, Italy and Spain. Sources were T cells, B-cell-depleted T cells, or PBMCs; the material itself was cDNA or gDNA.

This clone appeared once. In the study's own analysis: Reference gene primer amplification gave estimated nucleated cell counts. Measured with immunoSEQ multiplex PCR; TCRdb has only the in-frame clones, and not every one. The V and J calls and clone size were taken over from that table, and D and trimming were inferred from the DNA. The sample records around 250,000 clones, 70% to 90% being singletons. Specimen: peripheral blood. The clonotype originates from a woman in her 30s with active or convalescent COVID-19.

Written as DNA, the CDR3 is TGTGCCAGCTCACCACAAATAGGAACTGACTCTGAAGCTTTCTTT. Protein sequence: CASSPQIGTDSEAFF. The chain has TRBV18 and TRBJ1-1; D not resolved. Per germline, CDR1 KGHSH and CDR2 LQKENI. V lost 1 base, J lost 6 bases, and 15 bases lay in between. The CDR3 covers 15 residues.